These 18 T cell receptor beta chains were sequenced from one sample in a study of cytomegalovirus exposure and HLA in healthy donors. The primer mix had 60 Vbeta and 13 Jbeta primers. Sequencing used immunoSEQ multiplex PCR; TCRdb keeps in-frame clones, though not all of them. The sample records roughly 100,000 clones, more than 75% being singletons. The specimen was PBMCs. The receptors shown here come from a woman in her late teens or twenties in good health and CMV-seropositive.

This clone came up a few times. V usage is TRBV25-1 and J usage is TRBJ2-7; 8 bases match TRBD1. The J segment lost 3 bases and the V segment lost 5 bases, leaving 6 bases of the junction unmatched. The CDR3 loop spans 14 amino acids. Per germline, CDR1 MGHDK and CDR2 SYGVNS. CDR3 in DNA: TGTGCCAGCAGTACCGGGACAGGACTCTACGAGCAGTACTTC. Its protein is CASSTGTGLYEQYF.

This rearrangement joins TRBV19 to TRBJ2-5; 13 bases line up with TRBD2. This CDR3 is built from 18 residues. V was pared by 0 bases and J by 5 bases, with 9 bases of the junction left unmatched. Germline assignment: CDR1 LNHDA and CDR2 SQIVND (reference sequence). CDR3 in amino acids: CASSIEGTSGTLRETQYF. The CDR3 DNA reads as TGTGCCAGTAGTATAGAAGGGACTAGCGGGACCTTGCGGGAGACCCAGTACTTC. Based on the CDR3 plus reference TRBV19 and TRBJ2-5, the full variable domain is DGGITQSPKYLFRKEGQNVTLSCEQNLNHDAMYWYRQDPGQGLRLIYYSQIVNDFQKGDIAEGYSVSREKKESFPLTVTSAQKNPTAFYLCASSIEGTSGTLRETQYFGPGTRLLVL.

In its sample, this clone was seen a few times. The V call is TRBV6-6, the J call TRBJ2-1; TRBD1 might be the D (5 bases). The CDR3 totals 16 residues. In germline, CDR1 is MNHNY, CDR2 SVGAGI (reference sequence). V lost 3 bases, J lost 1 base, and 13 bases lay in between. CDR3 DNA: TGTGCCAGCAGTTATAGGGGCGAGCAGTCCTACAATGAGCAGTTCTTC. This translates into CASSYRGEQSYNEQFF.

V is TRBV27 and J is TRBJ1-2; no clear D gene. This CDR3 comprises 15 residues. Trimming cost V 3 bases and J 4 bases, with 15 bases left between them. Per germline, CDR1 MNHEY and CDR2 SMNVEV (reference sequence). The CDR3 is CASSFMGTLSYGYTF. The CDR3 nucleotides read TGTGCCAGCAGTTTTATGGGTACACTATCCTATGGCTACACCTTC.

By sample fraction, this clone is large. Relative to the germline gene, one junction end is altered; a read error may explain this. The sample contains more than one DNA sequence encoding this CDR3. The chain carries TRBV7-9 and TRBJ2-7; 8 positions match TRBD1. CDR1 and CDR2 from the germline V gene are SEHNR and FQNEAQ (reference sequence). The CDR3 has 15 amino acids. The CDR3 nucleotides read TGTGCCAGCAGCTTAGGAAGGACGTGGGACAGGAGCTTGGACTTC. It codes for CASSLGRTWDRSLDF.

The chain employs TRBV5-1 and TRBJ1-1, with TRBD1 identical over 8 bases. The trim removed 4 bases at V and 3 bases at J, leaving 8 bases unmatched. Germline CDR1 SGHRS, CDR2 YFSETQ. CDR3 length: 15 amino acids. CDR3 sequence reads: CASSNTGQEYTEAFF. The CDR3 nucleotides read TGCGCCAGCAGCAACACGGGACAGGAGTACACTGAAGCTTTCTTT.

The J gene is TRBJ2-5, the V gene TRBV9, with D perhaps matching TRBD1 (5 bases). V lost 0 bases and J lost 1, with 13 bases in between. CDR1 is SGDLS and CDR2 is YYNGEE in the germline V gene. The CDR3 length is 16 residues. CDR3: CASSVGAGQPQETQYF. In DNA, the CDR3 is TGTGCCAGCAGCGTAGGGGCAGGGCAGCCCCAAGAGACCCAGTACTTC.

The chain couples TRBV6-1 to TRBJ1-1; tentatively, D is TRBD1 (6 bases). V was pared by 5 bases and J by 1 base, with 11 bases between. The germline V gene encodes CDR1 MNHNS and CDR2 SASEGT. This CDR3 spans 14 amino acids. In DNA form, the CDR3 reads TGTGCCAGCAGTAGGCAGGGGTGGAACACTGAAGCTTTCTTT. It specifies CASSRQGWNTEAFF.

The chain uses TRBV2 and TRBJ1-2, with D perhaps matching TRBD1 (5 bases). Between the trimmed V and J ends, which lost 4 bases and 4 bases, there was a span of 13 bases. This CDR3 region has 14 residues. Germline-derived CDR1 and CDR2 are SNHLY and FYNNEI. The CDR3 nucleotides read TGTGCCAGCAGTGCTATAGGCCAGGGCTATGGCTACACCTTC. Its protein is CASSAIGQGYGYTF.

This clone has more than one count but fewer than ten. This chain uses TRBV7-2 with TRBJ2-3, with 9 bases identical to TRBD2. The CDR3 has 15 amino acids. J was trimmed by 2 bases and V by 5 bases; bases with no gene match: 5. Germline CDR1 SGHTA, CDR2 FQGNSA. CDR3 protein: CASSPVAGVTDTQYF. In nucleotides, the CDR3 is TGTGCCAGCAGCCCGGTAGCGGGAGTCACAGATACGCAGTATTTT.

The chain links TRBV5-1 to TRBJ1-5, with D unclear. CDR1 and CDR2 (germline): SGHRS, YFSETQ. This CDR3 spans 13 amino acids. Trimming removed 4 bases at V and 1 base at J, with 6 bases between. The CDR3 sequence: CASSPLSNQPQHF. Written as DNA, the CDR3 is TGCGCCAGCAGCCCTTTGAGCAATCAGCCCCAGCATTTT.

CDR3 sequence reads: CASSFKGTGGQGYTF. CDR3 nucleotide sequence: TGTGCCAGCAGCTTTAAAGGGACAGGGGGCCAAGGCTACACCTTC. The J gene is TRBJ1-2, the V gene TRBV5-4; 12 bases map to TRBD1. The CDR3 consists of 15 residues. Trimming at V came to 2 bases and at J to 8 bases, leaving 7 bases not matched to a gene. In germline, CDR1 is SGHNT, CDR2 YYREEE (reference sequence).

The chain is built from TRBV5-5 and TRBJ2-1; 9 bases fit TRBD2. J was trimmed by 7 bases and V by 6 bases; bases with no gene match: 14. The CDR3 totals 16 residues. Germline V gene lookup returns CDR1 SGHKS and CDR2 YYEKEE (reference sequence). CDR3 residues: CASNLAGVTVENEQFF. The CDR3 nucleotides are TGTGCCAGCAACTTAGCGGGGGTGACAGTAGAGAATGAGCAGTTCTTC.

This clone has just a few counts. The chain carries TRBV7-9 and TRBJ1-6, with 10 positions matching TRBD1. The CDR3 totals 17 residues. The J segment lost 6 bases and the V segment lost 5 bases, leaving 10 bases of the junction unmatched. Germline CDR1 SEHNR, CDR2 FQNEAQ (reference sequence). The CDR3 loop is CASSKYQGQGINSPLHF. The CDR3 nucleotides are TGTGCCAGCAGCAAGTACCAGGGACAGGGGATTAATTCACCCCTCCACTTT.

The chain is built from TRBV5-1 and TRBJ2-5; 7 positions match TRBD2. CDR1 and CDR2 from the germline V gene are SGHRS and YFSETQ. The CDR3 runs to 14 residues. With V trimmed by 5 bases and J by 7 bases, 11 bases remained unmatched. CDR3 sequence: CASSSSGPAGTQYF. The CDR3 coding sequence is TGCGCCAGCAGTTCTAGCGGTCCGGCGGGGACCCAGTACTTC.

This clone was observed a handful of times. The chain links TRBV6-1 to TRBJ1-2; D uncertain. Trimming took 1 base from V and 4 from J, leaving 13 bases between them. The CDR3 extends over 15 amino acids. Per germline, CDR1 MNHNS and CDR2 SASEGT. The CDR3 DNA follows: TGTGCCAGCAGTGAAGGGGCCCTACACGTCTATGGCTACACCTTC. Protein product: CASSEGALHVYGYTF.

This chain joins TRBV30 and TRBJ1-1, with D perhaps TRBD1 (5 bases). Trimming took off 1 base at V and 3 bases at J, with 12 bases between the two ends. The CDR3 spans 14 residues. Per the germline V gene, CDR1 is GTSNPN and CDR2 is SVGIG (reference sequence). The CDR3 spells CAWSEVREDTEAFF. The CDR3 DNA reads TGTGCCTGGAGTGAGGTCAGGGAAGACACTGAAGCTTTCTTT.

V is TRBV5-5 and J is TRBJ1-2; D call uncertain. Germline-derived CDR1 and CDR2 are SGHKS and YYEKEE (reference sequence). The CDR3 is 12 residues long. Trimming took off 5 bases at V and 3 bases at J, with 8 bases between the two ends. CDR3 sequence reads: CASSMADYGYTF. CDR3 coding DNA: TGTGCCAGCAGTATGGCAGACTATGGCTACACCTTC.